The rows below give T cell receptor beta chains drawn from one sample of a study of technical replicates of blood from a handful of donors. Some clones are missing from TCRdb's copy, which holds only in-frame ones; the method was immunoSEQ multiplex PCR. The repertoire holds 98,000 or so clones, with around 95% as singletons. The specimen sequenced was T cells isolated from PBMCs. Receptors originate from a human donor in good health. Each CDR3 is given with its conserved first and last residue. The order of the fields is CDR3 DNA, CDR3 protein, D gene, J gene, clone size, V gene. A D gene is named only where the DNA matches it firmly. Size is stated for part of the rows, as once, few or many counts, or as a class when the clone is expanded.

TGTGCCAGCTCACCACCGAGACTAGCGGAAGATACGCAGTATTTT CASSPPRLAEDTQYF TRBD2 TRBJ2-3 NA TRBV18
TGTGCCAGCAGCCACTCAGGGGTGGCTGAAGCTTTCTTT CASSHSGVAEAFF NA TRBJ1-1 few TRBV5-4
TGTGCCAGCAGCTTGGGCCCCTTAGCGGGATCCCCAGAGACCCAGTACTTC CASSLGPLAGSPETQYF TRBD2 TRBJ2-5 NA TRBV5-6
TGTGCCAGCAGTTTAAGGGGGCGACATGAGCAGTTCTTC CASSLRGRHEQFF TRBD1 TRBJ2-1 NA TRBV27
TGTGCCATCAGTGAGTCGCGATACCCGACAGAGAGACAATACGAGAGGACTAGCAATCAGCCCCAGCATTTT CAISESRYPTERQYERTSNQPQHF NA TRBJ1-5 NA TRBV10-3
TGCAGCGTCGGACAGTTCTCCTACGAGCAGTACTTC CSVGQFSYEQYF NA TRBJ2-7 NA TRBV29-1
TGTGCCAGCAGCTTCGGGGGTATCTCCTACGAGCAGTACTTC CASSFGGISYEQYF NA TRBJ2-7 once TRBV11-2
TGCGCCAGCAGCCCAAGGGGTAGCGGGAGTGGTAATACGCAGTATTTT CASSPRGSGSGNTQYF TRBD2 TRBJ2-3 once TRBV4-1
TGCGCCAGCAGCCAGGGACAGGGTGGGGAGACCCAGTACTTC CASSQGQGGETQYF TRBD1 TRBJ2-5 NA TRBV5-1
TGCAGTGCTTGGTTCGGGGGCACCATATATTTT CSAWFGGTIYF NA TRBJ1-3 NA TRBV20-1
TGTACCAGCAGTTACTCGTCCAGGGGGATCTCCTACGAGCAGTACTTC CTSSYSSRGISYEQYF TRBD1 TRBJ2-7 NA TRBV6-5
TGTGCCAGCTCACCGGGGGAGGCCTATGGCTACACCTTC CASSPGEAYGYTF NA TRBJ1-2 NA TRBV18
TGTGCCTGGAGGCCCGCAGGGGGTTTCTCTGGAAACACCATATATTTT CAWRPAGGFSGNTIYF TRBD1 TRBJ1-3 NA TRBV30
TGTGCCATTCGGGACAGGGTCTTTAAAAGGGAAGCTTTCTTT CAIRDRVFKREAFF TRBD1 TRBJ1-1 once TRBV6-1
TGTGCCAGTAGTCTCATCCAGGGGGGGAACACTGAAGCTTTCTTT CASSLIQGGNTEAFF TRBD1 TRBJ1-1 NA TRBV19
TGTGCCAGCACCCCCAAATTGGTAGCGGGAGGCCCGAACACCGGGGAGCTGTTTTTT CASTPKLVAGGPNTGELFF TRBD2 TRBJ2-2 NA TRBV5-4
TGTGCCAGCAGCTTAGGGGGGGCAGGGGGCCGCTACGAGCAGTACTTC CASSLGGAGGRYEQYF TRBD1 TRBJ2-7 NA TRBV11-2
TGTGCCAGCAAAATACGGGGGGCTGGGGTGGACACTGAAGCTTTCTTT CASKIRGAGVDTEAFF NA TRBJ1-1 NA TRBV28
TGTGCCAGTAGGGGCCAACCCCATCAGCCCCAGCATTTT CASRGQPHQPQHF NA TRBJ1-5 NA TRBV19
TGTGCCAGCAGCCCCCAGGGACTCCCGAGAATCGGTTCACCCCTCCACTTT CASSPQGLPRIGSPLHF NA TRBJ1-6 NA TRBV7-3
TGTGCCAGCATCAGGTATGAGAATGAGCAGTTCTTC CASIRYENEQFF NA TRBJ2-1 NA TRBV6-1
TGTGCCAGCAGCTTGGGGGCAGTGGGGCCTTCGTACGAGCAGTACTTC CASSLGAVGPSYEQYF NA TRBJ2-7 NA TRBV5-4
TGCGCCAGCAGCCAAGGTCTCAGGGGGATAGGTGGCTACACCTTC CASSQGLRGIGGYTF TRBD1 TRBJ1-2 NA TRBV4-1
TGTGCCAGCAGGCTCAGCAGACTAGCGGGAGTCCACGAGCAGTACTTC CASRLSRLAGVHEQYF TRBD2 TRBJ2-7 NA TRBV28
TGTGCCAGCAGCTTAGAAAAAACAGCGGGAACAGTAAACGAGCAGTACTTC CASSLEKTAGTVNEQYF TRBD2 TRBJ2-7 NA TRBV7-9
TGTGCCAGCAGCGGGCGTAACTATGGCTACACCTTC CASSGRNYGYTF NA TRBJ1-2 NA TRBV7-9
TGTGCCAGTAGTGGCACTAGTGCGCTCTACGAGCAGTACTTC CASSGTSALYEQYF NA TRBJ2-7 NA TRBV19